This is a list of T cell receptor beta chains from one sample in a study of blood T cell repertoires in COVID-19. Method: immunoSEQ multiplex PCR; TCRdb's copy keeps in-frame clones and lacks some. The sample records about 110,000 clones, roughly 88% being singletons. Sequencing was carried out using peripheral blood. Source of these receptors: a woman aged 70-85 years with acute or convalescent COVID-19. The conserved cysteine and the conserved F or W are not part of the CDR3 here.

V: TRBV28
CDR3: ASSSPRGRADTGELF

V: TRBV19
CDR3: ASSIIASQETQY

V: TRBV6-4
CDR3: ASSDSMGATQY

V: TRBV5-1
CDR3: ASSTGTSGRIHNEQF

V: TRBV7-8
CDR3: ASSQGQGRDNEQF

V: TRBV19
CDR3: ASNLQGFNTEAF

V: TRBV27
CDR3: ASSSRTGSYGYT

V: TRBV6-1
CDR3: ASSENDRISTGANVLT

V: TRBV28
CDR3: ASSAPGATNEKLF

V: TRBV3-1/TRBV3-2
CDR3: AVTGLNTEAF

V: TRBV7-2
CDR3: ASSLGTSLGELF

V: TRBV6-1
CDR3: ASSEPPTGNTEAF

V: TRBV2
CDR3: ASIVDRVKNTEAF

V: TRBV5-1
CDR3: ASSLGAANTEAF

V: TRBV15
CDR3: ATSSGLAGSTDTQY

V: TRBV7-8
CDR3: ASSSLSSTEAF

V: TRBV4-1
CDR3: ASSQAGEGSLRYYGYT

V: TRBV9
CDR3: ASSVGQGDSPLH

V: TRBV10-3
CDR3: AISEGDRTDTQY

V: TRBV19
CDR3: ASSWGVDQPQH

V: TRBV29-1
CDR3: SVPTGVSTEAF

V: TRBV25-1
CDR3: ASSEWGGKDSPLH

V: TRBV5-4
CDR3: ASSTWRTSGNTGELF

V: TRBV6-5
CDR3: ASSTLASTGELF

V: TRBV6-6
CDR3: ASRPGQTYEQY

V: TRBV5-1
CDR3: ASSWTSGLGYEQY

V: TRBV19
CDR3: ASSPRRDRESTEAF

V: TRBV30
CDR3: AWRDRGRYEQY

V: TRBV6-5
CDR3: ASNKPGIIYNEQF

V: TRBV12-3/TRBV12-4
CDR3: ASSSSETQY

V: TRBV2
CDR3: ASGAGLGEKLF

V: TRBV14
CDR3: ASSSRQGNYNSPLH

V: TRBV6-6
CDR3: ASSNTGQGSTEAF

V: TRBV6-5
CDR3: ASSPNKNTEAF

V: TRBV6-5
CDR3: ASGFSNQPQH

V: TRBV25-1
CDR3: ASSETAGYT

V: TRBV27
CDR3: ASSQDRGTEAF

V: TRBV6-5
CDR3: ASSLTGGTEAF

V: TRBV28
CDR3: ASRTGNYEQY

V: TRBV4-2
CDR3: ASSSRLAGGYNEQF

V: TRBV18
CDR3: ASSPNQGGAEAF

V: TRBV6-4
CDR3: ASSDSSGSAIQF

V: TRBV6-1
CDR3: ASSELPRTGARAGYGYT

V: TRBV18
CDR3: ASSPQWSGTYNEQF